A single T cell receptor (beta chain) is shown here with its context. Its antigen is still unknown. The input lacks base qualities; no much larger clone sits a single base away. Using the deep immunoSEQ assay, multiplex PCR amplified TCR CDR3 regions from genomic DNA. Extracted genomic DNA from each cell subset was spread evenly across all wells of several immunoSEQ 96-well plates, with each plate serving as a replicate. For sorted subsets, about 220 ng of genomic DNA, equivalent to some 30,000 T cell genomes, went into each replicate PCR. The purified libraries were quantified using a Qubit 3.0 fluorometer, sized with a Bioanalyzer 2100, and then quantified again using the KAPA Library Quantification kit. Every immunoSEQ 96-well plate was sequenced on a separate single-read 150-cycle Illumina NextSeq 550 flow cell. Processing in the source paper ran as follows. The immunoSEQ output contained only junctional sequences without quality scores, so filtering could not match that applied to full-length reads. To assign V/J genes and CDR3, sequences were annotated against IMGT germline references using PyIR, a Python wrapper for IgBLAST v1.9. Reads with weak V/J assignments (E-value above 1e-6), missing CDR3, stop codons, out-of-frame junctions, or ambiguous translated residues were removed. V3J clonotypes were defined as sequences sharing an identical inferred V gene, J gene, and CDR3 amino acid sequence. Percentage overlap between repertoires was computed as shared unique clonotypes divided by the size of the smaller repertoire. Repertoire richness was assessed with RTK rarefaction, the Chao1 estimator, and Recon v2.1 estimates of unobserved clonotypes. OLGA was used to compute generation probabilities for all TCRbeta clonotypes that the gDNA method yielded from a few donors. TCRdb holds this immuneACCESS table with in-frame rearrangements only. Some clones are missing; in checked studies, unresolved V genes explain under half, and the rest has no known cause. V, J and clone size were drawn from that table, and D and trimming were deduced from the DNA. Across this sample there are approximately 330,000 clones, with 73% seen only once. The top ten hold over 9.5% of the sample.

The donors were healthy, HIV-negative adults with no recently reported acute infections or vaccinations. Every donor was a Caucasian adult residing in Nashville, Tennessee, USA. CD4+ T cells were enriched by magnetic negative selection; naive cells were then positively selected on CD45RA, and the negative fraction formed the memory subset. After blood collection by leukapheresis, PBMCs were isolated using Ficoll-Histopaque density gradient centrifugation and then cryopreserved in the vapor phase of liquid nitrogen. Analytical flow cytometry was used to check the purity and quantity of every magnetically sorted T cell population. From each sorted fraction, genomic DNA was isolated and quantified by UV absorbance on a Nanodrop 2000c. The data derive from a study of shared clonotypes between healthy human individuals (dated by TCRdb to 2018 to 2020). About the study as a whole: The cohort included three men and a couple of women between 18 and 49 years of age. For each donor, three plates each were used for CD4 naive and CD4 memory, two plates were used for CD8 naive, and one plate was used for CD8 memory. To estimate repertoire size and how much clonotype sharing occurs between individuals, the study deeply sequenced the blood TCR repertoires of roughly 5 healthy adults. To increase sequencing depth and limit assay-specific biases, TCR repertoire library preparation and sequencing were carried out by different laboratories using diverse techniques. Per donor, leukapheresis produced somewhere between about 0.85 and 9.5 billion PBMCs.

Overall results and qualifications from the work: Because the study included a small number of donors, the genetic and exposure-history diversity represented was limited. About 5% of naive CD4, around 3.5% of naive CD8, 2.3% of memory CD4, and 0.35% to 0.5% of memory CD8 clonotypes were shared across several donors. Larger estimated clonotype richness was generally found for naive subsets than for memory subsets. Sampling was limited to blood, and TCR repertoires in tissue likely differ from TCR repertoires in blood. Clonotypes shared by all four sorted-subset donors showed higher generation probabilities than non-shared clonotypes. Even with the large sequencing depth, rarefaction of the sorted-subset datasets indicated that sequencing was incomplete. Based on pairwise subsampling, the degree of clonotype sharing among donors was expected to be affected by sequencing depth.

V was cut back by 6 bases and J by 1 base, leaving a gap of 10 bases between them. The CDR3 goes from the cysteine to the phenylalanine over 14 residues. Just the 42-base CDR3 DNA is kept, in frame starting at base 1. According to the germline V gene (reference sequence), CDR1 reads MNHEY and CDR2 reads SMNVEV. This receptor was identified in a man aged 25 to 40 in good health. Sample: memory CD4+ T cells sorted from blood. The cell subset or site label, read with the paper, signifies: CD45RA-negative fraction. The V and J segments used are TRBV27 and TRBJ1-5, with the D segment identity uncertain. The base sequence is TGTGCCAGCAGGGGCCTAGGGAGCAATCAGCCCCAGCATTTT. This translates into CASRGLGSNQPQHF.